This T cell receptor beta chain was sequenced in a study of blood T cell repertoires in COVID-19 (dated by TCRdb to 2020 to 2022). Turning to the overall study: The collaborator samples originated in the United States, Italy and Spain and spanned the acute and convalescent phases of COVID-19. The material from the prospective study consisted of cDNA or gDNA derived from T cells, B-cell-depleted T cells, or PBMCs. Deeply sampled blood TCRbeta repertoires from subjects exposed to, actively infected with, or recovered from COVID-19 were included in the dataset. The repertoires were made available in a free public database intended to serve as a resource for research on the immune response to SARS-CoV-2. The samples were drawn from two sources: the first 160 participants of the ongoing ImmuneRACE study, and 1,000 to 1,500 subjects contributed by 6 global collaborators. Nearly every sample came with metadata listing a de-identified subject ID, COVID-19 status, age in years and sex. Where available, HLA class I and class II types were obtained from metadata supplied by the sample provider rather than from assay-based typing.

TCRbeta CDR3 regions were amplified from genomic DNA by means of the immunoSEQ Assay, a bias-controlled multiplex PCR. Concerning the study's data processing: The number of nucleated cells in each sample was estimated from the amplification of reference gene primers within the assay. To quantify the absolute abundance of each unique TCRbeta CDR3 rearrangement, sequence reads were collapsed and filtered. For each sample, productive Simpson clonality was calculated as the square root of Simpson's diversity index over productive rearrangements. TCRdb holds this immuneACCESS table with in-frame rearrangements only. Some clones are missing; in checked studies, unresolved V genes explain under half, and the rest has no known cause. The V and J calls and the clone size are those of that table, but D and trimming were determined from the DNA. A total of 300,000 or so clones appear in this sample, 87% of them only once. The top ten hold about 1.6% of the sample.

With respect to this clone: No antigen is known for it. Base qualities are missing; no much larger clone stands one base away.

Another Seattle source contributed samples from volunteer blood donors who had recovered from COVID-19. Each collaborating institution followed its own protocols to collect whole blood in K2EDTA tubes. For TCRbeta analysis, collaborator samples were shipped as frozen whole blood, as isolated PBMCs, or as DNA extracted from either sample type. Here is what the overall study found, with its caveats: How much clinical and demographic metadata was included differed by source and by participant, and the metadata was provided uncurated.

The CDR3 runs 12 residues from the cysteine to the phenylalanine. Only CDR3 DNA remains: 36 bases, in frame from the first base. V drops 0 bases and J drops 8 bases, leaving 8 bases in between. Sequences SGHNT (CDR1) and YYREEE (CDR2) are obtained from the germline V gene (reference sequence). The sample consisted of peripheral blood. Recombination connected TRBV5-4 to TRBJ1-2, with a tentative D gene TRBD1 over 5 matching bases. This clonotype was sampled from a middle-aged woman who had recovered from COVID-19. The nucleotide sequence is TGTGCCAGCAGCTTGGGCAGGGAAGGCTACACCTTC. Protein translation: CASSLGREGYTF.